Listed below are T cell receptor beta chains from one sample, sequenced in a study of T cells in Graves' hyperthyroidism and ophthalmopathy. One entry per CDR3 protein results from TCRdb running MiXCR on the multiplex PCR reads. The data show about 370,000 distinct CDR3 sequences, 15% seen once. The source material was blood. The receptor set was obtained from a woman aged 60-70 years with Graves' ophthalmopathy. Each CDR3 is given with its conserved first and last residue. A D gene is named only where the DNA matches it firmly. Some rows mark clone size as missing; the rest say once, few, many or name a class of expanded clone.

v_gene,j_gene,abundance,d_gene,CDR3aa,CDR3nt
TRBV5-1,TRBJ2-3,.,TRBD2,CASSLSGRWSTDTQYF,TGCGCCAGCAGCCTTAGCGGGAGGTGGAGCACAGATACGCAGTATTTT
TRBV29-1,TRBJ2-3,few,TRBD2,CSAHETSGPEYF,TGCAGCGCCCACGAGACTAGCGGTCCAGAGTATTTT
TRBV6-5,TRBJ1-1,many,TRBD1,CASSYGGQARAEAFF,TGTGCCAGCAGTTACGGGGGACAGGCGAGGGCTGAAGCTTTCTTT
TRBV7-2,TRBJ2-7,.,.,CASTGTLHEQYF,TGTGCCAGCACCGGGACTCTCCACGAGCAGTACTTC
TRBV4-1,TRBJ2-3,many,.,CASSQVRPVDTQYF,TGCGCCAGCAGCCAAGTTCGCCCTGTCGATACGCAGTATTTT
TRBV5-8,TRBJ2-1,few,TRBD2,CASSLGTSGDNEQFF,TGTGCCAGCAGCTTAGGGACTAGCGGGGACAATGAGCAGTTCTTC
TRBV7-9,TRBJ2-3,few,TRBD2,CASSLGLAGGVTDTQYF,TGTGCCAGCAGCTTAGGACTAGCGGGAGGCGTCACAGATACGCAGTATTTT
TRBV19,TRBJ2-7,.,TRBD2,CASSGTNFYEQYF,TGTGCCAGTAGTGGGACTAACTTCTACGAGCAGTACTTC
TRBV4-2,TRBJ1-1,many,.,CASSQVEGSNTEAFF,TGTGCCAGCAGCCAAGTCGAGGGCTCGAACACTGAAGCTTTCTTT
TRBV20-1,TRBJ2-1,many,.,CSARWGSYNEQFF,TGCAGTGCTAGGTGGGGGTCCTACAATGAGCAGTTCTTC
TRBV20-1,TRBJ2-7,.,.,CSARDRAGRARYEQYF,TGCAGTGCTAGAGATAGGGCGGGAAGGGCGAGGTACGAGCAGTACTTC
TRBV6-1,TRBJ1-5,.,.,CASSRGERSQPQHF,TGTGCCAGCAGTCGGGGGGAGAGGAGTCAGCCCCAGCATTTT
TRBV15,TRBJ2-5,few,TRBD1,CATGRDRGSQGTQYF,TGTGCCACCGGCCGGGACAGGGGGTCCCAGGGGACCCAGTACTTC
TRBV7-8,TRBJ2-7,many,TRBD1,CASSFGTVFSEQYF,TGTGCCAGCAGCTTTGGGACAGTCTTCAGCGAGCAGTACTTC
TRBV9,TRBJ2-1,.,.,CASTRGDSRSSYNEQFF,TGTGCCAGCACGAGGGGGGATAGCCGGAGCTCCTACAATGAGCAGTTCTTC
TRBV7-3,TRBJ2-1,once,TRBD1,CASSLMDRGAYNEQFF,TGTGCCAGCAGCTTAATGGACAGGGGTGCCTACAATGAGCAGTTCTTC
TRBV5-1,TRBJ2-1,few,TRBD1,CASSGGDRENEQFF,TGCGCCAGCAGCGGGGGGGACAGGGAGAATGAGCAGTTCTTC
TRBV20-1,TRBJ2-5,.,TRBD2,CSARTGTTKETQYF,TGCAGTGCTAGAACCGGGACTACAAAAGAGACCCAGTACTTC
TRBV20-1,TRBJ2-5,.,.,CSARTAGTQYF,TGCAGTGCAAGGACAGCAGGGACCCAGTACTTC
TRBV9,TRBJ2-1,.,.,CASSLTPRDREQFF,TGTGCCAGCAGCCTCACGCCCAGGGACCGTGAGCAGTTCTTC
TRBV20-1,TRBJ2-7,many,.,CSASGRVPPQLTYEQYF,TGCAGTGCCTCCGGTAGGGTGCCCCCCCAACTTACCTACGAGCAGTACTTC
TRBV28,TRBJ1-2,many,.,CASSRSRVGGYTF,TGTGCCAGCAGTCGGTCTAGGGTCGGTGGCTACACCTTC
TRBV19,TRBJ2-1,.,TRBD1,CASSIQGARNEQFF,TGTGCCAGTAGTATCCAGGGGGCGAGGAATGAGCAGTTCTTC
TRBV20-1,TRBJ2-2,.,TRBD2,CSASLGGGLSTGELFF,TGCAGTGCTAGCCTGGGGGGGGGACTCAGCACCGGGGAGCTGTTTTTT
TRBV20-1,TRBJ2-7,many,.,CSARPTDFSSYEQYF,TGCAGTGCTAGACCGACAGACTTCAGCTCCTACGAGCAGTACTTC
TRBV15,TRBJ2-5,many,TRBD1,CATRHRDRGQLAQYF,TGTGCCACCAGGCACAGGGACAGGGGCCAGTTAGCCCAGTACTTC
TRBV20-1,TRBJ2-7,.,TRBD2,CSAHPTAGGPYEQYF,TGCAGTGCTCACCCGACGGCGGGAGGACCTTACGAGCAGTACTTC
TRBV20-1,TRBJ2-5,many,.,CSAPTTGQETQYF,TGCAGTGCTCCAACGACCGGCCAAGAGACCCAGTACTTC
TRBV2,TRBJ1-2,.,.,CASRDGTDYGYTF,TGTGCCAGCAGGGACGGGACCGATTATGGCTACACCTTC
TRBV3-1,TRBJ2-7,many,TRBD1,CASSQAQDRSEQYF,TGTGCCAGCAGCCAAGCACAGGACAGGAGCGAGCAGTACTTC
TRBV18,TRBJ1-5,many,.,CASSPGANQPQHF,TGTGCCAGCTCACCCGGAGCTAATCAGCCCCAGCATTTT
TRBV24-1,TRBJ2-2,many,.,CATSLHPGELFF,TGTGCCACCAGTCTACACCCCGGGGAGCTGTTTTTT
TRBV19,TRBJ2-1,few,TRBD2,CASSKGGRHNEQFF,TGTGCCAGTAGTAAGGGAGGGCGACACAATGAGCAGTTCTTC
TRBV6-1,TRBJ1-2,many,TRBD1,CASSERPGTVYGYTF,TGTGCCAGCAGTGAACGCCCCGGGACAGTCTATGGCTACACCTTC
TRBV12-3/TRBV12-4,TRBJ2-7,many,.,CASSRTDEQYF,TGTGCCAGCAGTAGGACGGACGAGCAGTACTTC
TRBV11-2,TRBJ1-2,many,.,CASSTRAYGYTF,TGTGCCAGCAGCACTAGGGCCTATGGCTACACCTTC
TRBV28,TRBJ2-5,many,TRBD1,CASSYDRERIETQYF,TGTGCCAGCAGTTATGACAGGGAGCGGATAGAGACCCAGTACTTC
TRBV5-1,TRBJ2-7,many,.,CASSIPYEQYF,TGCGCCAGCAGCATTCCCTACGAGCAGTACTTC
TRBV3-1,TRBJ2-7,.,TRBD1,CASSQLGQGAYEQYF,TGTGCCAGCAGCCAACTAGGACAGGGGGCCTACGAGCAGTACTTC
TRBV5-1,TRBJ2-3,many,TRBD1,CASSMGDRLSTDTQYF,TGCGCCAGCAGCATGGGGGACAGGCTAAGCACAGATACGCAGTATTTT
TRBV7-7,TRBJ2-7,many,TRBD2,CASSSGLASSEQYF,TGTGCTAGCAGCTCTGGACTAGCGAGCTCCGAGCAGTACTTC